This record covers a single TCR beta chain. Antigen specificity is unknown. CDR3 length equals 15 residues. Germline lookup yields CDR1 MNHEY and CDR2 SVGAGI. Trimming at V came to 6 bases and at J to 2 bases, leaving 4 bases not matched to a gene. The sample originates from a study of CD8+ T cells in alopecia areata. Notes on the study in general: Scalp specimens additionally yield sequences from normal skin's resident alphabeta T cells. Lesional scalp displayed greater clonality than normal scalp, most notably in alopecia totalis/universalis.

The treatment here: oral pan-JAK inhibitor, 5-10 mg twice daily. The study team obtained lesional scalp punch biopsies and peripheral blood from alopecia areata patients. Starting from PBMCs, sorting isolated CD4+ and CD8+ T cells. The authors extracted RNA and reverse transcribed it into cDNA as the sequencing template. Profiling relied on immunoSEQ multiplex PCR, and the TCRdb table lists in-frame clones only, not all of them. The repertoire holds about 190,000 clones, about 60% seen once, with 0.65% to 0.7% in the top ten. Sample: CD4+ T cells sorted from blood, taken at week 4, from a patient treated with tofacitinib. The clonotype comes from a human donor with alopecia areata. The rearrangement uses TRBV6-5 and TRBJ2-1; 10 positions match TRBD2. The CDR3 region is CASRFLAGAYNEQFF. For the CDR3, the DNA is TGTGCCAGCAGATTCCTAGCGGGAGCCTACAATGAGCAGTTCTTC.